Shown below are 16 T cell receptor beta chains from a single sample sequenced in a study of CD8+ T cells in alopecia areata. Described treatment: oral pan-JAK inhibitor, 5-10 mg twice daily. Isolated RNA was reverse transcribed into cDNA used as the sequencing template. Only in-frame clones appear in the TCRdb table, and some are missing; sequencing was by immunoSEQ multiplex PCR. The table includes some 220,000 clones, more than 45% detected once. The sequencing here drew on CD4+ T cells sorted from blood, taken at week 4, from a patient treated with tofacitinib. These receptors originate from a human donor with alopecia areata.

This clone has a handful of counts. In DNA, the CDR3 is TGCAGCGTTGAGCTCAAATTCGGGGGTGAAGCTTTCTTT. Translation gives CSVELKFGGEAFF. V is TRBV29-1 and J is TRBJ1-1; D possibly corresponds to TRBD1 (5 bases). The germline V and J ends were trimmed by 3 bases and 7 bases, with 15 bases remaining between them. The CDR3 totals 13 residues. The V gene's germline CDR1 is SQVTM and CDR2 ANQGSEA. The entire variable domain, with the rest obtained from reference TRBV29-1 and TRBJ1-1, is as follows: SAVISQKPSRDICQRGTSLTIQCQVDSQVTMMFWYRQQPGQSLTLIATANQGSEATYESGFVIDKFPISRPNLTFSTLTVSNMSPEDSSIYLCSVELKFGGEAFFGQGTRLTVV.

This clone was detected only once. The rearrangement links TRBV30 to TRBJ2-3, with 10 nucleotides matching TRBD1. CDR3 length equals 14 residues. The trim removed 8 bases at V and 1 base at J, leaving 6 bases unmatched. Germline V gives CDR1 GTSNPN, CDR2 SVGIG (reference sequence). CDR3 bases: TGTGCCGTAACCGGGACAGGGGGCACAGATACGCAGTATTTT. This gives the protein CAVTGTGGTDTQYF.

V usage is TRBV5-6 and J usage is TRBJ2-5, with D perhaps TRBD1 (6 bases). V lost 3 bases to trimming and J lost 2 bases, with 11 bases between them. Looked up from germline, CDR1 is SGHDT and CDR2 is YYEEEE. The CDR3 covers 14 residues. The chain's CDR3 is CASSSSTGQETQYF. Here the CDR3 DNA reads TGTGCCAGCAGCTCTTCGACAGGTCAAGAGACCCAGTACTTC. Filled out from reference TRBV5-6 and TRBJ2-5, the complete variable domain reads DAGVTQSPTHLIKTRGQQVTLRCSPKSGHDTVSWYQQALGQGPQFIFQYYEEEERQRGNFPDRFSGHQFPNYSSELNVNALLLGDSALYLCASSSSTGQETQYFGPGTRLLVL.

In its sample, this clone was seen a few times. CDR3 sequence: CSVEISMNTEAFF. Written as DNA, the CDR3 is TGCAGCGTTGAAATCTCCATGAACACTGAAGCTTTCTTT. The genes are TRBV29-1 and TRBJ1-1; the D is unclear. The germline V and J ends were trimmed by 2 bases and 0 bases, with 7 bases remaining between them. Per germline, CDR1 SQVTM and CDR2 ANQGSEA. The CDR3 is 13 amino acids.

V and J are TRBV30 and TRBJ2-1; D might be TRBD2 (5 bases). V dropped 0 bases and J dropped 2 bases, with 11 bases sitting between them. The CDR3 spans 15 residues. Germline V gives CDR1 GTSNPN, CDR2 SVGIG (reference sequence). CDR3: CAWSVPSGAYNEQFF. DNA for the CDR3: TGTGCCTGGAGTGTACCCAGCGGCGCCTACAATGAGCAGTTCTTC.

There are a few counts of this clone. This chain connects TRBV29-1 to TRBJ2-7; D is tentatively TRBD1 or TRBD2 (6 bases each). Germline lookup yields CDR1 SQVTM and CDR2 ANQGSEA. Trimming removed 2 bases from V and 3 bases from J, with 11 bases in between. This CDR3 contains 13 residues. The CDR3 DNA follows: TGCAGCGTTGAAAAGGGGGGCGGCTACGAGCAGTACTTC. Amino acid sequence: CSVEKGGGYEQYF.

The rearrangement uses TRBV29-1 and TRBJ2-5; TRBD2 might be the D (6 bases). The germline V gene has CDR1 SQVTM and CDR2 ANQGSEA. This CDR3 is 11 amino acids long. Trimming pared 7 bases from V and 4 bases from J, leaving 10 bases between. CDR3 loop: CSGGEAETQYF. The CDR3 nucleotides are TGCAGCGGTGGGGAGGCAGAGACCCAGTACTTC.

The rearrangement links TRBV30 to TRBJ1-5; unclear D gene. V was clipped by 0 bases and J by 12 bases, with 15 bases between them. The CDR3 is 13 amino acids. In germline, CDR1 is GTSNPN, CDR2 SVGIG (reference sequence). The CDR3 nucleotides are TGTGCCTGGAGTGTACGGACGGACTATAGCCAGCATTTT. The encoded protein is CAWSVRTDYSQHF.

There are a few counts of this clone. CDR3 in DNA: TGTGCCAGCAGTTCCCCGACAGAGGGGGCTTTCTTT. It specifies CASSSPTEGAFF. The J gene is TRBJ1-1, the V gene TRBV6-1; TRBD1 might be the D (5 bases). Germline-derived CDR1 and CDR2 are MNHNS and SASEGT. Deletions cut 5 bases from V and 11 bases from J, with 15 bases between. CDR3 size: 12 residues.

This clone occurred once. Other DNA sequences in the sample encode the same CDR3. This rearrangement joins TRBV20-1 to TRBJ1-2; no clear D. V dropped 3 bases and J dropped 5 bases, with 7 bases sitting between them. CDR3 length equals 11 residues. Germline lookup yields CDR1 DFQATT and CDR2 SNEGSKA (reference sequence). Here the CDR3 reads CSASGVYGYTF. Here the CDR3 DNA reads TGCAGTGCTAGCGGCGTATATGGCTACACCTTC.

The chain couples TRBV29-1 to TRBJ2-3, with D tentatively TRBD1 or TRBD2 (7 bases each). This CDR3 region has 15 residues. Per the germline V gene, CDR1 is SQVTM and CDR2 is ANQGSEA. V shed 6 bases and J shed 6 bases, with 22 bases lying between them. The CDR3 loop reads CSVVRRDSGADTQYF. The CDR3 DNA reads as TGCAGCGTCGTACGCCGGGACAGCGGGGCGGATACGCAGTATTTT.

This rearrangement joins TRBV25-1 to TRBJ1-6; D not certain. V was clipped by 3 bases and J by 10 bases, with 16 bases between them. Germline-derived CDR1 and CDR2 are MGHDK and SYGVNS. CDR3 length equals 15 residues. CDR3 sequence (DNA): TGTGCCAGCAGTGAGACGGGGATAACGGGGTCACCCCTCCACTTT. Its protein product is CASSETGITGSPLHF.

The chain employs TRBV7-2 and TRBJ2-3; 7 bases are shared with TRBD1. CDR3 length: 16 residues. V dropped 5 bases and J dropped 0; count of bases not matched to a gene: 8. Germline-derived CDR1 and CDR2 are SGHTA and FQGNSA. The CDR3 bases are TGTGCCAGCAGCGCATTACAGGGGTTTAGCACAGATACGCAGTATTTT. This gives the protein CASSALQGFSTDTQYF.

This CDR3 reads CASSQAMSSSGYTF. As DNA, the CDR3 is TGCGCCAGCAGCCAAGCGATGAGTTCAAGTGGCTACACCTTC. The genes are TRBV4-3 and TRBJ1-2; no reliable D call. Germline V gene data show CDR1 as LGHNA and CDR2 as YSLEER. V was shortened by 1 base and J by 7 bases, with 13 bases between the two germline ends. The CDR3 covers 14 residues.

In this sample, this clone turned up a few times. The gene calls are TRBV30 and TRBJ2-7; 7 nucleotides agree with TRBD2. This CDR3 region has 13 residues. CDR1 is GTSNPN and CDR2 is SVGIG in the germline V gene (reference sequence). Trimming at V came to 1 base and at J to 2 bases, leaving 2 bases not matched to a gene. The CDR3 is CAWSAGGTYEQYF. CDR3 DNA sequence: TGTGCCTGGAGTGCCGGGGGGACCTACGAGCAGTACTTC.

This chain connects TRBV29-1 to TRBJ2-7, with D tentatively TRBD1 (5 bases). Germline V CDR1 and CDR2: SQVTM, ANQGSEA. V lost 7 bases, J lost 5 bases, and 15 bases lay in between. The CDR3 runs to 12 residues. The CDR3 sequence is CSGGTGDHEQYF. CDR3 DNA sequence: TGCAGCGGAGGTACAGGTGATCACGAGCAGTACTTC.